These 30 T cell receptor beta chains share one sample of origin, sequenced in a study of CD8 T cells in ankylosing spondylitis. Whole-study findings and limits: A motif in TCR beta, a set of eight or nine highly homologous variants, appeared characteristic of ankylosing spondylitis blood.

TCRdb recomputed calls from the 5' RACE reads with MiXCR, one row per CDR3 protein. The repertoire holds around 770,000 distinct CDR3 sequences, with around 17% as singletons. The antigens of these receptors remain unknown. Sample: blood, either unsorted or a sorted T cell fraction (not recorded which). The receptors stem from a male donor with ankylosing spondylitis.

In its sample, this clonotype was seen a few times. The junction differs from germline at one of its ends, possibly a read error. The chain combines TRBV5-1 with TRBJ2-4, with 11 bases fitting TRBD1. Germline loops: CDR1 SGHRS, CDR2 YFSETQ. The CDR3 contains 15 residues. CDR3 sequence (DNA): TGCGCCAGCAGCGGAGGACAGGGGGCCAATAACATTCAGTACTTC. Protein product: CASSGGQGANNIQYF.

There are many counts of this clonotype. The chain combines TRBV12-3 or TRBV12-4 with TRBJ2-3, with 11 positions matching TRBD2. This CDR3 region has 16 residues. V shed 6 bases, J shed 0 bases, and the junction held 5 bases outside the gene matches. The CDR3 DNA follows: TGTGCCAGCAGCCCAGGGACTAGCGGTAGCACAGATACGCAGTATTTT. This gives the protein CASSPGTSGSTDTQYF.

The J gene is TRBJ2-7, the V gene TRBV11-2; 7 positions match TRBD2. V shed 8 bases, J shed 6 bases, and the junction held 10 bases outside the gene matches. CDR1 is SGHAT, CDR2 FQNNGV, per germline. There are 13 residues in the CDR3. As DNA, the CDR3 is TGTGCCAGCCTGGTACCCGGGGGGACCGAGCAGTACTTC. This encodes CASLVPGGTEQYF.

This rearrangement joins TRBV4-1 to TRBJ2-3, with 9 bases fitting TRBD2. The trim removed 4 bases at V and 1 base at J, leaving 6 bases unmatched. This CDR3 is built from 16 residues. Germline values: CDR1 MGHRA, CDR2 YSYEKL. The CDR3: CASSPYSGGRTDTQYF. CDR3 bases: TGCGCCAGCAGCCCGTATAGCGGGGGACGCACAGATACGCAGTATTTT.

This clonotype has ten or more counts. V usage is TRBV7-9 and J usage is TRBJ2-7; TRBD2 is a possible D gene (6 bases). Between the trimmed V and J ends, which lost 3 bases and 5 bases, there was a span of 8 bases. Germline V gene lookup returns CDR1 SEHNR and CDR2 FQNEAQ (reference sequence). The length of the CDR3 is 12 residues. CDR3 coding DNA: TGTGCCAGCAGCTTGACGGGGGACGAGCAGTACTTC. Protein sequence: CASSLTGDEQYF. Full variable domain (missing parts from reference TRBV7-9 and TRBJ2-7): DTGVSQNPRHKITKRGQNVTFRCDPISEHNRLYWYRQTLGQGPEFLTYFQNEAQLEKSRLLSDRFSAERPKGSFSTLEIQRTEQGDSAMYLCASSLTGDEQYFGPGTRLTVT.

The chain couples TRBV12-3 or TRBV12-4 to TRBJ1-3; 8 positions match TRBD1. The CDR3 length is 19 residues. After removal of 4 bases from V and 3 bases from J, the junction contained 17 bases not matched to a gene. CDR3 in amino acids: CASSSSTQGARVSGNTIYF. The CDR3 DNA reads TGTGCCAGCAGTTCTTCCACTCAGGGGGCGCGGGTTAGTGGAAACACCATATATTTT.

The CDR3 DNA reads TGCGCCAGCAGCTTATTAGCGGGAGTGGGCGATGAGCAGTTCTTC. Its protein is CASSLLAGVGDEQFF. The J gene is TRBJ2-1, the V gene TRBV5-1, with 9 bases fitting TRBD2. CDR1 and CDR2 from the germline V gene are SGHRS and YFSETQ. CDR3 length: 15 residues. V was clipped by 2 bases and J by 8 bases; unmatched bases: 8.

This clonotype appeared a few times. The J gene is TRBJ2-7, the V gene TRBV11-2; 10 nucleotides align to TRBD2. With 5 bases clipped from V and 1 base from J, the junction kept 8 bases outside the gene matches. Germline lookup yields CDR1 SGHAT and CDR2 FQNNGV. CDR3 length equals 16 residues. This CDR3 reads CASSPSTSGVSYEQYF. In nucleotides, the CDR3 is TGTGCCAGCAGCCCTTCCACTAGCGGGGTGTCCTACGAGCAGTACTTC.

This clonotype has only a few counts. V and J are TRBV2 and TRBJ2-2, with D perhaps TRBD2 (5 bases). Germline values: CDR1 SNHLY, CDR2 FYNNEI. Trimming took off 3 bases at V and 6 bases at J, with 14 bases between the two ends. This CDR3 region has 15 residues. CDR3 sequence: CASSEEWEPAGELFF. In nucleotides, the CDR3 is TGTGCCAGCAGTGAGGAGTGGGAGCCGGCCGGGGAGCTGTTTTTT.

The chain links TRBV2 to TRBJ1-2, with D perhaps matching TRBD1 (6 bases). CDR3 length: 12 residues. V lost 8 bases, J lost 8 bases, and 15 bases lay in between. Germline-derived CDR1 and CDR2 are SNHLY and FYNNEI. As DNA, the CDR3 is TGTGCCAGCGTACAGGGACTTGGGGGCTACACCTTC. Its translation is CASVQGLGGYTF.

This clonotype was observed a few times. V is TRBV6-1 and J is TRBJ2-2; D remains ambiguous. This CDR3 has 13 residues. Germline V gene data show CDR1 as MNHNS and CDR2 as SASEGT. Trimming shortened V by 6 bases and J by 5 bases, and 10 bases separated the two germline ends. This CDR3 reads CASRGFSTGELFF. The CDR3 nucleotides are TGTGCCAGCAGAGGCTTCTCGACCGGGGAGCTGTTTTTT.

This clonotype was recorded a few times. The genes are TRBV7-8 and TRBJ2-1; 7 nucleotides agree with TRBD2. The germline gives CDR1 SGHVS, CDR2 FQNEAQ. The CDR3 is 15 amino acids. V shed 2 bases and J 5 bases; nucleotides not matched to a gene: 6. The CDR3 bases are TGTGCCAGCAGCTTAACGCGGGAGAGTAACAATGAGCAGTTCTTC. Protein sequence: CASSLTRESNNEQFF.

The CDR3 reads CASSYSSPSSYNEQFF. The DNA of the CDR3 is TGTGCCAGCAGTTACTCTAGCCCGAGCTCCTACAATGAGCAGTTCTTC. The chain carries TRBV6-5 and TRBJ2-1, with no clear D. From germline, CDR1 is MNHEY and CDR2 SVGAGI. Trimming took off 0 bases at V and 0 bases at J, with 9 bases between the two ends. The CDR3 has 16 residues.

This clonotype has only a few counts. This rearrangement joins TRBV20-1 to TRBJ2-7; 7 nucleotides line up with TRBD2. The length of the CDR3 is 15 residues. CDR1 is DFQATT and CDR2 is SNEGSKA in the germline V gene (reference sequence). V was pared by 3 bases and J by 3 bases, with 11 bases of the junction left unmatched. The CDR3: CSASRGLDSRYEQYF. CDR3 in DNA: TGCAGTGCTAGTCGAGGACTAGATAGTCGCTACGAGCAGTACTTC.

This clonotype was picked up many times. The chain joins TRBV12-3 or TRBV12-4 to TRBJ1-1, with D maybe TRBD1 (5 bases). CDR3 length: 16 amino acids. Trimming shortened V by 4 bases and J by 1 base, and 16 bases separated the two germline ends. The CDR3 loop is CASSSVGIGQNTEAFF. DNA of the CDR3: TGTGCCAGCAGTTCGGTGGGGATCGGACAGAACACTGAAGCTTTCTTT.

The chain joins TRBV5-6 to TRBJ2-3; TRBD2 matches 7 bases. The CDR3 has 15 amino acids. The V gene's germline CDR1 is SGHDT and CDR2 YYEEEE. The J segment lost 6 bases and the V segment lost 2 bases, leaving 9 bases of the junction unmatched. CDR3 bases: TGTGCCAGCAGCTTTTGGCGGGAGCGCGGGGATACGCAGTATTTT. The encoded protein is CASSFWRERGDTQYF.

The chain has TRBV6-1 and TRBJ1-5; TRBD1 matches at 7 bases. Germline V gene lookup returns CDR1 MNHNS and CDR2 SASEGT. Losses at the gene ends were 2 bases for V and 3 bases for J; bases not matched to a gene: 13. The CDR3 sequence is 18 residues long. The CDR3 spells CASSELDPGTANNQPQHF. CDR3 bases: TGTGCCAGCAGTGAATTAGATCCTGGGACAGCTAACAATCAGCCCCAGCATTTT.

The chain joins TRBV20-1 to TRBJ2-5; D possibly uses TRBD1 or TRBD2 (6 bases each). V was cut by 0 bases and J by 9 bases, with 11 bases left in between. Germline V gene data show CDR1 as DFQATT and CDR2 as SNEGSKA (reference sequence). The CDR3 runs to 12 residues. CDR3 protein: CSAREGGSAQYF. CDR3 DNA sequence: TGCAGTGCTAGAGAGGGGGGCTCGGCCCAGTACTTC.

The table lists this clonotype with a few counts. The CDR3, as DNA: TGCGCCAGCAGAACCGGTGGTGGGGGTGAAGCTTTCTTT. Its protein is CASRTGGGGEAFF. V gene TRBV5-1 combines with J gene TRBJ1-1, with D possibly TRBD1 on 5 matching bases. V shed 5 bases and J shed 7 bases, with 15 bases lying between them. The CDR3 is 13 residues long. CDR1 and CDR2 from the germline V gene are SGHRS and YFSETQ.

This clonotype was seen a few times. The chain is built from TRBV29-1 and TRBJ2-1; 8 nucleotides agree with TRBD1. This CDR3 region has 14 residues. Germline CDR1 reads SQVTM; CDR2 reads ANQGSEA. Germline trimming cut 4 bases from V and 10 bases from J; bases unmatched to any gene: 12. In DNA form, the CDR3 reads TGCAGCGTTGTTCCCCCGCAGGGGGCAAGAGAGCAGTTCTTC. Protein: CSVVPPQGAREQFF.

This clonotype turned up a few times. This rearrangement joins TRBV5-6 to TRBJ2-7, with 8 nucleotides matching TRBD2. The germline CDR1 and CDR2 sequences are SGHDT and YYEEEE. The CDR3 is 14 amino acids. Losses at the gene ends were 1 base for V and 3 bases for J; bases not matched to a gene: 3. The CDR3 coding sequence is TGTGCCAGCAGCTTGACTAGCGGCTACTACGAGCAGTACTTC. It encodes CASSLTSGYYEQYF.

The chain links TRBV6-1 to TRBJ1-6; maybe TRBD1 (5 bases). The length of the CDR3 is 14 residues. The V end lost 7 bases, the J end lost 6 bases, and 13 bases lay between the germline ends. Per germline, CDR1 MNHNS and CDR2 SASEGT. CDR3 residues: CASMTGVTNSPLHF. CDR3 DNA sequence: TGTGCCAGCATGACGGGGGTAACTAATTCACCCCTCCACTTT.

V usage is TRBV5-6 and J usage is TRBJ2-5; tentatively, D is TRBD2 (6 bases). Germline CDR1 SGHDT, CDR2 YYEEEE. V shed 2 bases and J shed 2 bases, with 13 bases lying between them. The CDR3 is 15 amino acids. The CDR3 DNA follows: TGTGCCAGCAGCTTTGGGGGAGGACCGCAAGAGACCCAGTACTTC. It is translated as CASSFGGGPQETQYF.

Many counts were recorded for this clonotype. This sequence joins TRBV5-1 and TRBJ2-7; TRBD1 matches at 7 bases. The V and J ends lost 4 bases and 6 bases, in that order; junction bases with no gene match: 7. The CDR3 length is 13 residues. In germline, CDR1 is SGHRS, CDR2 YFSETQ. The CDR3, as DNA: TGCGCCAGCAGCGCCCTGACAGGGAGCGAGCAGTACTTC. It encodes CASSALTGSEQYF.

V usage is TRBV12-3 or TRBV12-4 and J usage is TRBJ1-4; D is uncertain. V lost 6 bases and J 5 bases, leaving 16 bases between the germline ends. The CDR3 is 15 amino acids. This CDR3 reads CASRNSQGDNEKLFF. In nucleotides, the CDR3 is TGTGCCAGCAGAAACTCTCAAGGCGACAATGAAAAACTGTTTTTT.

The chain has TRBV21-1 and TRBJ2-2; the table gives TRBD2 as D, unverified against the DNA. TRBV21-1 corresponds to a pseudogene. The CDR3 runs 22 residues. CDR3 protein: CASSSQNFLSGRAQGSTGELFF. For the CDR3, the DNA is TGTGCCAGCAGCAGCCAAAACTTCCTTAGCGGGAGGGCCCAGGGAAGCACCGGGGAGCTGTTTTTT.

The chain carries TRBV25-1 and TRBJ2-2; maybe TRBD1 (5 bases). There are 16 residues in the CDR3. V was clipped by 4 bases and J by 1 base, with 13 bases between them. Germline CDR1 MGHDK, CDR2 SYGVNS. The CDR3 bases are TGTGCCAGCAGTGGTCACAGGACGCGGAACACCGGGGAGCTGTTTTTT. Amino acids: CASSGHRTRNTGELFF.

On this clonotype: A read error is possible here, since a much larger clone lies one base away. The V gene is TRBV5-8, the J gene TRBJ1-2; 10 bases map to TRBD1. CDR1 SGHTS and CDR2 YDEGEE come from the germline V gene. Losses at the gene ends were 4 bases for V and 5 bases for J; bases not matched to a gene: 2. This CDR3 is 13 amino acids long. Here the CDR3 DNA reads TGTGCCAGCAGCGGGGGACAGGGGTATGGCTACACCTTC. It is translated as CASSGGQGYGYTF.

The rearrangement links TRBV7-8 to TRBJ1-6; D may be TRBD1 (6 bases). The V gene's germline CDR1 is SGHVS and CDR2 FQNEAQ. The length of the CDR3 is 17 residues. Trimming took off 1 base at V and 5 bases at J, with 15 bases between the two ends. The CDR3 DNA sequence: TGTGCCAGCAGCTTAGAGGGGGGAAGATTCCATAATTCACCCCTCCACTTT. Its protein is CASSLEGGRFHNSPLHF.

This clonotype showed up just a few times. This chain uses TRBV20-1 with TRBJ1-5; D perhaps matches TRBD1 (5 bases). Germline CDR1 and CDR2: DFQATT and SNEGSKA (reference sequence). Trimming pared 7 bases from V and 4 bases from J, leaving 11 bases between. CDR3 length equals 12 residues. CDR3 sequence reads: CSGRQGNQPQHF. The CDR3 DNA reads as TGCAGTGGAAGGCAGGGAAATCAGCCCCAGCATTTT.